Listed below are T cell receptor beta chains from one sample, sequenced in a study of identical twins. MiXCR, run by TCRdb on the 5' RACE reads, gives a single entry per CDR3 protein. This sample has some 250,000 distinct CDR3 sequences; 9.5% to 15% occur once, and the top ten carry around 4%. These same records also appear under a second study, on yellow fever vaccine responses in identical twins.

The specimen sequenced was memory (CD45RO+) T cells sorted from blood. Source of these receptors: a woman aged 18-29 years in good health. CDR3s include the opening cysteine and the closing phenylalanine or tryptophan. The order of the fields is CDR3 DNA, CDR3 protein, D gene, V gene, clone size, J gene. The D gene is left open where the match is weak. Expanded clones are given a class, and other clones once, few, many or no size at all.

DNA: TGCGCCAGCAGTTTCCAGGGGGGGCGCGAGCAGTACTTC; CDR3: CASSFQGGREQYF; D: -; V: TRBV5-1; size: few; J: TRBJ2-7
DNA: TGCGCCAGCAGTCCTTTAGCGGGGGGGGATGAGCAGTTCTTC; CDR3: CASSPLAGGDEQFF; D: TRBD2; V: TRBV4-3; size: -; J: TRBJ2-1
DNA: TGTGCCAGCAGCCCCCTGGGGGGGGGAGAGACCCAGTACTTC; CDR3: CASSPLGGGETQYF; D: TRBD2; V: TRBV5-8; size: few; J: TRBJ2-5
DNA: TGTGCCAGCAGTAACACCCTAGCGGGATACAATGAGCAGTTCTTC; CDR3: CASSNTLAGYNEQFF; D: TRBD2; V: TRBV7-2; size: many; J: TRBJ2-1
DNA: TGCAGTGCTAAACCTCAGCGCCCGGGACAGGGGGATGTAAATGAGCAGTTCTTC; CDR3: CSAKPQRPGQGDVNEQFF; D: TRBD1; V: TRBV20-1; size: few; J: TRBJ2-1
DNA: TGTGCCAGCAGTTTAGAATCTCCAGGGCCCGGGGAGCTGTTTTTT; CDR3: CASSLESPGPGELFF; D: -; V: TRBV12-3/TRBV12-4; size: many; J: TRBJ2-2
DNA: TGCGCCAGCAGCCGAACAAAGGGACTAGCGGTTCTAGAGCAGTTCTTC; CDR3: CASSRTKGLAVLEQFF; D: TRBD2; V: TRBV4-3; size: few; J: TRBJ2-1
DNA: TGTGCCAGCAGTTACTCCGGACTGAACTATGGCTACACCTTC; CDR3: CASSYSGLNYGYTF; D: -; V: TRBV6-5; size: few; J: TRBJ1-2
DNA: TGTGCCTGGAGGGCGGACAGCATGAACACTGAAGCTTTCTTT; CDR3: CAWRADSMNTEAFF; D: -; V: TRBV30; size: -; J: TRBJ1-1
DNA: TGCAGTGCTAGCGGGGGTAACCCCAACACCGGGGAGCTGTTTTTT; CDR3: CSASGGNPNTGELFF; D: -; V: TRBV20-1; size: -; J: TRBJ2-2
DNA: TGTGCCAGCAGTTTCGAGCGGGAGAACTACAATGAGCAGTTCTTC; CDR3: CASSFERENYNEQFF; D: TRBD2; V: TRBV27; size: many; J: TRBJ2-1
DNA: TGTGCCAGCAGCCAACCGGGACTAGCCGGTTGGCACTTC; CDR3: CASSQPGLAGWHF; D: TRBD2; V: TRBV3-1; size: many; J: TRBJ2-7
DNA: TGTGCCATCAGTGGGGGACAGGTCAACACAGATACGCAGTATTTT; CDR3: CAISGGQVNTDTQYF; D: TRBD1; V: TRBV10-3; size: -; J: TRBJ2-3
DNA: TGTGCCAGCAGTTTAACTGGGGCTAGCACAGATACGCAGTATTTT; CDR3: CASSLTGASTDTQYF; D: -; V: TRBV28; size: -; J: TRBJ2-3
DNA: TGTGCCAGCAGTTACCCAGCCAACAATCAGCCCCAGCATTTT; CDR3: CASSYPANNQPQHF; D: -; V: TRBV6-5; size: -; J: TRBJ1-5
DNA: TGTGCCATCAGTGAGGCCGGGACAGGGAACACCGGGGAGCTGTTTTTT; CDR3: CAISEAGTGNTGELFF; D: TRBD1; V: TRBV10-3; size: many; J: TRBJ2-2
DNA: TGTGCCAGCAGTTACAGGGGGGATTCACCCCTCCACTTT; CDR3: CASSYRGDSPLHF; D: -; V: TRBV6-2/TRBV6-3; size: -; J: TRBJ1-6
DNA: TGTGCCAGCAGTTACCGGGACAGATCCCAAGAGACCCAGTACTTC; CDR3: CASSYRDRSQETQYF; D: TRBD1; V: TRBV6-5; size: few; J: TRBJ2-5
DNA: TGTGCCACCAGTGGGGTGGGTCAGGGCACAGATACGCAGTATTTT; CDR3: CATSGVGQGTDTQYF; D: -; V: TRBV24-1; size: few; J: TRBJ2-3
DNA: TGCAGTGCTAGAGTGTTTCCGGGGGGCGACACAGATACGCAGTATTTT; CDR3: CSARVFPGGDTDTQYF; D: -; V: TRBV20-1; size: -; J: TRBJ2-3
DNA: TGCGCCAGCAGCCAGGTGGACATGGGCCTTATTATAGGGCAGTACTTC; CDR3: CASSQVDMGLIIGQYF; D: -; V: TRBV4-1; size: many; J: TRBJ2-5
DNA: TGCAGCGTTATGACTAGCGGGAGTTTCGATGAGCAGTTCTTC; CDR3: CSVMTSGSFDEQFF; D: TRBD2; V: TRBV29-1; size: many; J: TRBJ2-1
DNA: TGTGCCAGCTCAGAACTAGACCAAGAGACCCAGTACTTC; CDR3: CASSELDQETQYF; D: -; V: TRBV18; size: -; J: TRBJ2-5
DNA: TGCAGTGCTAGAGACCTGGACAGCACCCTTGACAATGAGCAGTTCTTC; CDR3: CSARDLDSTLDNEQFF; D: -; V: TRBV20-1; size: few; J: TRBJ2-1
DNA: TGTGCCACCAGCAGGGGATCTGGCTCTGGGGCCAACGTCCTGACTTTC; CDR3: CATSRGSGSGANVLTF; D: -; V: TRBV15; size: -; J: TRBJ2-6
DNA: TGTGCCAGCAGCTCGAGCGGGAGTGGGTACGAGCAGTACTTC; CDR3: CASSSSGSGYEQYF; D: TRBD2; V: TRBV7-9; size: few; J: TRBJ2-7
DNA: TGTGCCAGCAGCCAAGAAACAGGGGGAAGCGGAAACACCATATATTTT; CDR3: CASSQETGGSGNTIYF; D: TRBD1; V: TRBV4-2; size: few; J: TRBJ1-3
DNA: TGTGCCAGCAGTGAAGCCAGAGTCATCTCAGAAGAGTACTTC; CDR3: CASSEARVISEEYF; D: -; V: TRBV6-1; size: many; J: TRBJ2-7
DNA: TGTGCCAGCAGCTTGCGGACTAGCGGGTCTATCTCCTACAATGAGCAGTTCTTC; CDR3: CASSLRTSGSISYNEQFF; D: TRBD2; V: TRBV7-8; size: -; J: TRBJ2-1